Sequencing of this T cell receptor beta chain was carried out in a study of blood T cell repertoires in COVID-19. Study in general: The study drew acute and convalescent COVID-19 samples from the United States, Italy and Spain. T cells, B-cell-depleted T cells, or PBMCs provided the cDNA or gDNA that served as material.

Authors' processing steps: The authors estimated nucleated cell counts from reference gene primer amplification. Only in-frame clones appear in the TCRdb table, and some are missing; sequencing was by immunoSEQ multiplex PCR. V, J and clone size were drawn from that table, and D and trimming were deduced from the DNA. The data show approximately 300,000 clones, 87% seen once. This TCR was sampled from a man aged 18 to 30 with active or convalescent COVID-19. The material sequenced was peripheral blood.

The CDR3 bases are TGTGCCAGCAGCGCACCCGGGACAGGGGGGACTGAAGCTTTCTTT. Translation gives CASSAPGTGGTEAFF. The chain uses TRBV9 and TRBJ1-1; 11 bases are a match to TRBD1. Trimming at V came to 3 bases and at J to 5 bases, leaving 6 bases not matched to a gene. CDR3 length: 15 amino acids. The germline CDR1 and CDR2 sequences are SGDLS and YYNGEE.